These T cell receptor beta chains were read from a single sample in a study of T cell changes during pregnancy in multiple sclerosis. Measured with immunoSEQ multiplex PCR; TCRdb has only the in-frame clones, and not every one. Among around 44,000 clones listed, about 88% were seen once. This sample comprised CD4+ T cells from peripheral blood mononuclear cells, obtained in the second trimester of pregnancy. Every receptor here comes from a female donor with multiple sclerosis, enrolled in a pregnancy study. Each CDR3 is given with its conserved first and last residue. Fields, in order: V gene, D gene, J gene, CDR3 DNA, CDR3 protein. D genes are given only for firm matches.

V: TRBV19; D: -; J: TRBJ2-2; DNA: TGTGCCAGTAGTATAACCTCCGGGACCGGGGAGCTGTTTTTT; CDR3: CASSITSGTGELFF
V: TRBV28; D: TRBD1; J: TRBJ2-2; DNA: TGTGCCACCGGACAGGCGAACACCGGGGAGCTGTTTTTT; CDR3: CATGQANTGELFF
V: TRBV6-5; D: TRBD1; J: TRBJ2-5; DNA: TGTGCCAGCAGACAACAGGGGTATGAGACCCAGTACTTC; CDR3: CASRQQGYETQYF
V: TRBV6-6; D: -; J: TRBJ2-7; DNA: TGTGCCAGCAGTTACAGAGCCTACGAGCAGTACTTC; CDR3: CASSYRAYEQYF
V: TRBV5-4; D: TRBD1; J: TRBJ2-7; DNA: TGTGCCAGCAGCTCCCGGGACAGGGGGCTCGAGCAGTACTTC; CDR3: CASSSRDRGLEQYF
V: TRBV4-3; D: TRBD1; J: TRBJ1-4; DNA: TGCGCCAGCAGCCAAGACTGGACAGGAGCACATGCAACTAATGAAAAACTGTTTTTT; CDR3: CASSQDWTGAHATNEKLFF
V: TRBV7-2; D: TRBD2; J: TRBJ2-1; DNA: TGTGCCAGCAGCTTAGCACTAGCGGGAGCTACCTACAATGAGCAGTTCTTC; CDR3: CASSLALAGATYNEQFF
V: TRBV20-1; D: TRBD1; J: TRBJ2-1; DNA: TGCAGTGCCAACAGGGGAAATGAGCAGTTCTTC; CDR3: CSANRGNEQFF
V: TRBV5-1; D: -; J: TRBJ2-3; DNA: TGCGCCAGCAGCATAAACCCGGGACAAGGAAAAGATACGCAGTATTTT; CDR3: CASSINPGQGKDTQYF
V: TRBV11-2; D: -; J: TRBJ2-2; DNA: TGTGCCAGCAGCCCGGACTACAATACCGGGGAGCTGTTTTTT; CDR3: CASSPDYNTGELFF
V: TRBV5-4; D: -; J: TRBJ2-5; DNA: TGTGCCAGCAGCCGGACAGTCTTCCAAGAGACCCAGTACTTC; CDR3: CASSRTVFQETQYF
V: TRBV5-1; D: -; J: TRBJ2-5; DNA: TGCGCCAGCAGGGCAGGGTTTACGGAGACCCAGTACTTC; CDR3: CASRAGFTETQYF
V: TRBV5-4; D: -; J: TRBJ1-4; DNA: TGTGCCAGCAGCTTGGATCGCAGGGGAGAAGAAAAACTGTTTTTT; CDR3: CASSLDRRGEEKLFF